This entry describes one T cell receptor beta chain. Antigen specificity is unknown. Germline V lookup: CDR1 SGHDT, CDR2 YYEEEE. CDR3 length: 13 residues. Trimming took off 6 bases at V and 4 bases at J, with 13 bases between the two ends. This PCR relied on a set of 60 Vbeta primers and 13 Jbeta primers. Generated by immunoSEQ multiplex PCR, the TCRdb table keeps only in-frame clones and is missing some. The sample comprises 160,000 or so clones, more than 65% of which are singletons, and 5% to 7.5% rests with the top ten. The sample is drawn from a study of cytomegalovirus exposure and HLA in healthy donors. Study-level results: Testing in vitro showed a few CMV-associated chains specific for CMV antigens. In a later analysis, an Asian-associated ancestry cluster reportedly showed fewer N-insertions than the approximately 700-donor mean.

This TCR derives from a man aged 50 to 59 in good health and CMV-seropositive. The gene calls are TRBV5-6 and TRBJ1-1; D is ambiguous. The sequenced sample was PBMCs. The CDR3 DNA is TGTGCCAGCACCGCGGGGTCTCTCACTGAAGCTTTCTTT. As protein: CASTAGSLTEAFF.